This T cell receptor beta chain stems from a study of blood T cell repertoires in COVID-19 (dated by TCRdb to 2020 to 2021). Notes on the research overall: The collaborator samples originated in the United States, Italy and Spain and spanned the acute and convalescent phases of COVID-19. Nearly every sample came with metadata listing a de-identified subject ID, COVID-19 status, age in years and sex. The prospective study material was composed of cDNA or gDNA derived from T cells, B-cell-depleted T cells, or PBMCs. The repertoires were released in a freely available public database meant as a resource for research on the immune response to SARS-CoV-2. Samples were obtained from the ongoing ImmuneRACE study (first 160 participants) and from over 1,000 subjects provided by 6 global collaborators. Deeply sampled blood TCRbeta repertoires from subjects exposed to, actively infected with, or recovered from COVID-19 were included in the dataset. Where available, HLA class I and class II types were obtained from metadata supplied by the sample provider rather than from assay-based typing.

Each collaborating institution followed its own protocols to collect whole blood in K2EDTA tubes. For TCRbeta analysis, collaborators shipped samples as frozen whole blood, isolated PBMCs, or DNA extracted from either of those sample types. TCRbeta CDR3 regions were amplified from genomic DNA using the immunoSEQ Assay, a bias-controlled multiplex PCR. In the original analysis: Within the assay, amplification of reference gene primers was used to estimate how many nucleated cells each sample contained. To quantify the absolute abundance of each unique TCRbeta CDR3 rearrangement, sequence reads were collapsed and filtered. For each sample, productive Simpson clonality was calculated as the square root of Simpson's diversity index across productive rearrangements. In TCRdb, the immuneACCESS table is reduced to in-frame sequences with V and J assigned. These tables do not hold every clone; where another copy was compared, an unresolved V gene accounts for under half, and the others remain unexplained. The DNA gave D and trimming, while V, J and clone size come from that table. The sample table contains about 670,000 clones; only one count was recorded for over 80% of them. Under 0.3% of the sample goes to the ten largest clones.

Points on this clone: It has no known antigen specificity. Base qualities were left out, and no much larger clone turns up one base away.

From its cysteine to its phenylalanine, the CDR3 spans 11 amino acids. Here the CDR3 DNA is all that survives: 33 bases in frame from base 1. In the germline V gene, CDR1 corresponds to SGHDT and CDR2 to YYEEEE. Clipping removes 4 bases from V and 11 bases from J, with 4 as the unmatched junction base count. Findings and caveats that apply to the study as a whole: The amount of clinical and demographic metadata varied by source and participant and was provided uncurated.

Specimen: peripheral blood. This TCR was recovered from a woman aged 18 to 35 with acute or convalescent COVID-19. The chain joins TRBV5-6 to TRBJ2-3; 7 nucleotides in the junction match TRBD1. Read as DNA, the sequence is TGTGCCAGCAGCAGACAGGGTATGCAGTATTTT. This is translated as CASSRQGMQYF.